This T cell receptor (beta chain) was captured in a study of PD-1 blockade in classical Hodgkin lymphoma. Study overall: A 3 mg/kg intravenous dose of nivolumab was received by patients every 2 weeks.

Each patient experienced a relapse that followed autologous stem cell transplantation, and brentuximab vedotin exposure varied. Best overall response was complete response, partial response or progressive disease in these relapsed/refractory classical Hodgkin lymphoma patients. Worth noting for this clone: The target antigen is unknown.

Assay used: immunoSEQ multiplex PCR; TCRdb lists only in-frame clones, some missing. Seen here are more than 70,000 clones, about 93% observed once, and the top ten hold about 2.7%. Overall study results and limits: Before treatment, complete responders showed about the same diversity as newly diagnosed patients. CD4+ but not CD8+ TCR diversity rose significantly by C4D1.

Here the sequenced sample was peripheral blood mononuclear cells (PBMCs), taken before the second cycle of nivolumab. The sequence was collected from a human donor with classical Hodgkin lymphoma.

The DNA of the CDR3 is TGTGCCAGCACCCAAAATGGGGCGTTACCCTACGAGCAGTACTTC. Its translation: CASTQNGALPYEQYF. V usage is TRBV5-6 and J usage is TRBJ2-7; tentatively, D is TRBD1 (5 bases). Between the trimmed V and J ends, which lost 6 bases and 2 bases, there was a span of 18 bases. The germline CDR1 and CDR2 sequences are SGHDT and YYEEEE. The CDR3 extends over 15 amino acids. The entire variable domain, with the rest obtained from reference TRBV5-6 and TRBJ2-7, is as follows: DAGVTQSPTHLIKTRGQQVTLRCSPKSGHDTVSWYQQALGQGPQFIFQYYEEEERQRGNFPDRFSGHQFPNYSSELNVNALLLGDSALYLCASTQNGALPYEQYFGPGTRLTVT.